These T cell receptor beta chains were read from a single sample in a study of blood T cells in healthy people across ages. MiXCR, applied by TCRdb to the 5' RACE reads, yields one record per CDR3 protein. The sample lists approximately 1,700,000 distinct CDR3 sequences; more than 35% were seen once. Sequenced: blood. The receptors were gathered from a human donor in good health. Both conserved end residues are part of each CDR3. The D gene is left open where the match is weak. Expanded clones get a size class; other rows say once, few or many, or leave the size out.

NA NA 11 TRBJ2-7 TRBV10-3 TGTGCCATCTTATGGGGGAACGAGCAGTACTTC CAILWGNEQYF
NA NA 15 TRBJ1-5 TRBV27 TGTGCCAGCAGTTTATTCTTTAACCTTAATCAGCCCCAGCATTTT CASSLFFNLNQPQHF
NA NA 12 TRBJ1-1 TRBV12-3/TRBV12-4 TGTGCCAGCAGTTTAGCAGTCACTGAAGCTTTCTTT CASSLAVTEAFF
NA TRBD2 17 TRBJ2-3 TRBV9 TGTGCCAGTAGCGTCACACGGGGGGGTTTTTTCACAGATACGCAGTATTTT CASSVTRGGFFTDTQYF
few NA 14 TRBJ2-5 TRBV2 TGTGCCAGCAGAGAACGAGGGGGTTATCCAACCCAGTACTTC CASRERGGYPTQYF
NA NA 17 TRBJ2-1 TRBV4-3 TGCGCCAGCAGCCAAAGTCGAGGACTCACTAGATACAATGAGCAGTTCTTC CASSQSRGLTRYNEQFF
NA TRBD1 15 TRBJ1-2 TRBV12-3/TRBV12-4 TGTACCAGCAGGCCAGGGACAGGGGGCACCTATGGCTACACCTTC CTSRPGTGGTYGYTF
NA TRBD2 15 TRBJ2-1 TRBV6-1 TGTGCCAGCAGAACTAGCGGGGGGGCCTCGGATGAGCAGTTCTTC CASRTSGGASDEQFF
few NA 13 TRBJ1-4 TRBV24-1 TGTGCCACCAGTGGGGGGTATCAAGAAAAACTGTTTTTT CATSGGYQEKLFF
few NA 12 TRBJ1-1 TRBV29-1 TGCAGCGTTGAAGCCCTGAACACTGAAGCTTTCTTT CSVEALNTEAFF
NA NA 16 TRBJ2-7 TRBV18 TGTGCCAGCTCACCTGAAGGGACAATAGAACCCTACGAGCAGTACTTC CASSPEGTIEPYEQYF
many TRBD1 14 TRBJ2-4 TRBV18 TGTGCCAGCTCACTCGGACAGGGAGAAAACATTCAGTACTTC CASSLGQGENIQYF
NA NA 16 TRBJ2-7 TRBV12-3/TRBV12-4 TGTGCCAGCAGCCCGGACGACGGGGCGGTTTACTACGAGCAGTACTTC CASSPDDGAVYYEQYF
few NA 14 TRBJ2-1 TRBV29-1 TGCAGCGTTGGAGACAGGAACCCTTACAATGAGCAGTTCTTC CSVGDRNPYNEQFF
few NA 14 TRBJ2-3 TRBV7-8 TGTGCCAGCAGCCCTCGGGTCCATCGGGATACGCAGTATTTT CASSPRVHRDTQYF
NA NA 13 TRBJ1-4 TRBV7-2 TGTGCCAGCAGCTTAATTGCTAATGAAAAACTGTTTTTT CASSLIANEKLFF
NA TRBD1 16 TRBJ1-3 TRBV6-6 TGTGCCAGCAGTTTAGACAGGGTCCACTCTGGAAACACCATATATTTT CASSLDRVHSGNTIYF
few NA 18 TRBJ2-1 TRBV11-3 TGTGCCAGCAGCTTAAGTAGATGGGGGGCCAGCACCTACAATGAGCAGTTCTTC CASSLSRWGASTYNEQFF
NA NA 15 TRBJ2-7 TRBV28 TGTGCCAGCAGTTTATTTTCCTATCTACTGACGGTTCAGTACTTC CASSLFSYLLTVQYF
NA NA 15 TRBJ1-5 TRBV20-1 TGCAGTGCTAGAGGTGGACAAGGGCGCAATCAGCCCCAGCATTTT CSARGGQGRNQPQHF
NA TRBD2 15 TRBJ2-1 TRBV6-5 TGTGCCAGCGGGGGGGACCTACATAATTACAATGAGCAGTTCTTC CASGGDLHNYNEQFF
few NA 18 TRBJ1-1 TRBV9 TGTGCCAGCAGCGTAACCCCATCAGGGAAAGGGGGGGACACTGAAGCTTTCTTT CASSVTPSGKGGDTEAFF
NA NA 14 TRBJ2-7 TRBV6-5 TGTGCCAGCAGTTACGGGACAACGGTCCACGAGCAGTACTTC CASSYGTTVHEQYF
few NA 13 TRBJ2-1 TRBV29-1 TGCAGCGTTGAACGGCTATTTAGCAATGAGCAGTTCTTC CSVERLFSNEQFF
NA NA 15 TRBJ1-2 TRBV4-2 TGTGCCAGCAGCCAAGATCGCAGACGACCATATGGCTACACCTTC CASSQDRRRPYGYTF
NA NA 15 TRBJ2-7 TRBV7-2 TGTGCCAACAGCTTAGAGGGACATAGCTCCTACGAGCAGTACTTC CANSLEGHSSYEQYF
NA TRBD2 15 TRBJ2-3 TRBV5-1 TGCGCCAGCAGCCCCTTGGGGACTAGCGCAGATACGCAGTATTTT CASSPLGTSADTQYF
NA NA 15 TRBJ1-2 TRBV20-1 TGCAGTGCTAGAGATGTGGGGGACTGGCGGTATGGCTACACCTTC CSARDVGDWRYGYTF
NA TRBD1 17 TRBJ2-1 TRBV24-1 TGTGCCACCAGTGATTCCGGGACAGGGGGACCCTACAATGAGCAGTTCTTC CATSDSGTGGPYNEQFF
NA TRBD2 14 TRBJ2-1 TRBV3-1 TGTGCCAGCAATGCGGGGGGCCTTTACAATGAGCAGTTCTTC CASNAGGLYNEQFF
NA TRBD1 14 TRBJ2-7 TRBV13 TGTGTCAGCAGCTCCAGGGGGTCCGACGGCGAGCAGTACTTC CVSSSRGSDGEQYF
NA NA 17 TRBJ2-1 TRBV7-9 TGTGCCAGCAGCCCCTCGAAGGGAGGTATTTGGGCGAATGAGCAGTTCTTC CASSPSKGGIWANEQFF
NA NA 11 TRBJ2-7 TRBV11-2 TGTGCCAGCAGCGTCGGTGAGGAGCAGTACTTC CASSVGEEQYF
few NA 14 TRBJ1-2 TRBV5-6 TGTGCCAGCAGCTTGATGGGCCCTACTTATGGCTACACCTTC CASSLMGPTYGYTF
NA TRBD2 14 TRBJ2-1 TRBV7-2 TGTGCCAGCAGCCCAATAGCGGGGAGGGATGAGCAGTTCTTC CASSPIAGRDEQFF
NA TRBD1 14 TRBJ1-2 TRBV4-2 TGTGCCAGCAGCCGATCCCCGGACAGGGATGGCTACACCTTC CASSRSPDRDGYTF
NA NA 12 TRBJ2-5 TRBV29-1 TGCAGCGTTGGGGTCCGGGGTGAGACCCAGTACTTC CSVGVRGETQYF
NA TRBD1 18 TRBJ1-5 TRBV6-1 TGTGCCAGCAGTAAAACGACAGGGGGGGTGGTCGGCAATCAGCCCCAGCATTTT CASSKTTGGVVGNQPQHF
few NA 13 TRBJ2-1 TRBV6-2/TRBV6-3 TGTGCCAGCGCCCGGGGCCGGTTAGTTGAGCAGTTCTTC CASARGRLVEQFF
NA NA 15 TRBJ2-1 TRBV21-1 TGTGCCAGCAGGGAGGCGGGGGTAATTTCCAATGAGCAGTTCTTC CASREAGVISNEQFF
NA NA 14 TRBJ1-4 TRBV29-1 TGCAGCGCCCTGGGGACCGGGATAAATGAAAAACTGTTTTTT CSALGTGINEKLFF
NA NA 12 TRBJ2-7 TRBV24-1 TGTGCCACCAGTTCGACTCACTACGAGCAGTACTTC CATSSTHYEQYF
few NA 15 TRBJ2-7 TRBV6-2/TRBV6-3 TGTGCCAGCAGTTACTCCCGGGGCTTCTCCTACGAGCAGTACTTC CASSYSRGFSYEQYF
NA NA 12 TRBJ1-2 TRBV25-1 TGTGCCAGCACACAGGGTTCCGGCGGCTACACCTTC CASTQGSGGYTF
NA NA 12 TRBJ1-1 TRBV10-3 TGTGCCATCAGTGACCCGGGCGGTGAAGCTTTCTTT CAISDPGGEAFF
few NA 15 TRBJ2-5 TRBV6-1 TGTGCCAGCAGTGAAACGGAGGGGGCAGCTGAGACCCAGTACTTC CASSETEGAAETQYF
NA NA 14 TRBJ2-2 TRBV30 TGTGCCTGGAAGGGATCTTGGGACACCGGGGAGCTGTTTTTT CAWKGSWDTGELFF
few NA 13 TRBJ2-5 TRBV11-2 TGTGCCAGCAGCTACGGGGCAGCTGAGACCCAGTACTTC CASSYGAAETQYF
many TRBD1 15 TRBJ2-6 TRBV29-1 TGCAGCGTTGACAACAGGGGGCGTGGGGCCAACGTCCTGACTTTC CSVDNRGRGANVLTF